Listed below are T cell receptor beta chains from one sample, sequenced in a study of blood T cell repertoires in COVID-19. Data came from immunoSEQ multiplex PCR; TCRdb stores just in-frame clones and leaves some out. The table records 130,000 or so clones, over 80% of them present only once. The specimen sequenced was PBMCs or T cells enriched from blood (not recorded which). These receptors were taken from a man younger than 45 who had recovered from COVID-19. CDR3s include the opening cysteine and the closing phenylalanine or tryptophan. Each record gives: CDR3 protein, CDR3 DNA, D gene, V gene, J gene, clone size. A D gene is named only where the DNA matches it firmly. Expanded clones are given a class, and other clones once, few, many or no size at all.

CDR3aa: CASSWERNEQFF; CDR3nt: TGTGCCAGCAGTTGGGAGCGGAATGAGCAGTTCTTC; d_gene: -; v_gene: TRBV6-5; j_gene: TRBJ2-1; abundance: few
CDR3aa: CASSITPGQGYGYTF; CDR3nt: TGCGCCAGCAGCATTACCCCAGGGCAAGGCTATGGCTACACCTTC; d_gene: -; v_gene: TRBV5-1; j_gene: TRBJ1-2; abundance: few
CDR3aa: CASSFSEQETQYF; CDR3nt: TGTGCCAGCAGCTTTTCCGAGCAAGAGACCCAGTACTTC; d_gene: -; v_gene: TRBV7-9; j_gene: TRBJ2-5; abundance: -
CDR3aa: CASSSTSAGVNTEAFF; CDR3nt: TGTGCCAGCTCATCGACCAGCGCGGGAGTGAACACTGAAGCTTTCTTT; d_gene: -; v_gene: TRBV18; j_gene: TRBJ1-1; abundance: -
CDR3aa: CASSTDFTDTQYF; CDR3nt: TGCGCCAGCAGCACCGACTTCACAGATACGCAGTATTTT; d_gene: -; v_gene: TRBV5-1; j_gene: TRBJ2-3; abundance: -
CDR3aa: CASSLDWTGSNSPLHF; CDR3nt: TGTGCCAGCAGCTTAGATTGGACAGGTAGTAATTCACCCCTCCACTTT; d_gene: TRBD1; v_gene: TRBV11-2; j_gene: TRBJ1-6; abundance: few
CDR3aa: CASSPFATNEKLFF; CDR3nt: TGTGCCAGCAGTCCCTTTGCAACTAATGAAAAACTGTTTTTT; d_gene: -; v_gene: TRBV5-4; j_gene: TRBJ1-4; abundance: few
CDR3aa: CASSNPTYGSGRGTDTQYF; CDR3nt: TGCGCCAGCAGCAACCCCACCTACGGTAGCGGGAGAGGGACAGATACGCAGTATTTT; d_gene: TRBD2; v_gene: TRBV5-1; j_gene: TRBJ2-3; abundance: -
CDR3aa: CASSGTIDREFF; CDR3nt: TGTGCCAGCAGCGGAACAATTGACAGGGAGTTCTTC; d_gene: TRBD1; v_gene: TRBV2; j_gene: TRBJ2-1; abundance: -
CDR3aa: CASSAMTSGRDTQYF; CDR3nt: TGTGCCAGCAGCGCCATGACTAGCGGGAGAGATACGCAGTATTTT; d_gene: TRBD2; v_gene: TRBV7-3; j_gene: TRBJ2-3; abundance: -
CDR3aa: CASMQDTQYF; CDR3nt: TGTGCCAGCATGCAGGATACGCAGTATTTT; d_gene: -; v_gene: TRBV12-3/TRBV12-4; j_gene: TRBJ2-3; abundance: -
CDR3aa: CASSQDRVTQPQHF; CDR3nt: TGTGCCAGCAGCCAAGATCGGGTCACTCAGCCCCAGCATTTT; d_gene: -; v_gene: TRBV3-1/TRBV3-2; j_gene: TRBJ1-5; abundance: -
CDR3aa: CASSFSGDSYQYF; CDR3nt: TGCGCCAGCAGCTTCTCCGGAGACTCCTATCAGTATTTT; d_gene: -; v_gene: TRBV5-1; j_gene: TRBJ2-3; abundance: -
CDR3aa: CASSRDRDIGYTF; CDR3nt: TGCGCCAGCAGCCGGGACAGGGATATTGGCTACACCTTC; d_gene: TRBD1; v_gene: TRBV5-1; j_gene: TRBJ1-2; abundance: -
CDR3aa: CASSIFLASDNTDTQYF; CDR3nt: TGTGCCAGTAGTATCTTCCTAGCTTCTGACAACACAGATACGCAGTATTTT; d_gene: -; v_gene: TRBV19; j_gene: TRBJ2-3; abundance: -
CDR3aa: CASSRSSYNEQFF; CDR3nt: TGTGCCAGCAGCCGGAGCTCCTACAATGAGCAGTTCTTC; d_gene: -; v_gene: TRBV9; j_gene: TRBJ2-1; abundance: -
CDR3aa: CASSETQVDRGHTIYF; CDR3nt: TGTGCCAGCAGTGAAACGCAAGTCGACAGGGGGCACACCATATATTTT; d_gene: TRBD1; v_gene: TRBV6-1; j_gene: TRBJ1-3; abundance: once
CDR3aa: CASRELAGASRGEQFF; CDR3nt: TGTGCCAGCAGGGAACTAGCGGGAGCCTCCCGCGGTGAGCAGTTCTTC; d_gene: TRBD2; v_gene: TRBV2; j_gene: TRBJ2-1; abundance: -
CDR3aa: CASSEDPSGVGTQYF; CDR3nt: TGCGCCAGCAGTGAGGATCCTAGCGGGGTGGGGACCCAGTACTTC; d_gene: TRBD2; v_gene: TRBV10-1; j_gene: TRBJ2-5; abundance: -
CDR3aa: CASSSGGLELFF; CDR3nt: TGTGCCAGCAGCTCGGGAGGACTGGAACTGTTTTTT; d_gene: -; v_gene: TRBV7-9; j_gene: TRBJ1-4; abundance: few
CDR3aa: CASSLPGYTGELFF; CDR3nt: TGTGCCAGCAGCTTACCGGGGTACACCGGGGAGCTGTTTTTT; d_gene: -; v_gene: TRBV7-8; j_gene: TRBJ2-2; abundance: -
CDR3aa: CASSWDKKNEKLFF; CDR3nt: TGTGCCAGCAGTTGGGACAAAAAAAATGAAAAACTGTTTTTT; d_gene: -; v_gene: TRBV6-5; j_gene: TRBJ1-4; abundance: once
CDR3aa: CASSSLTSGSSYEQYF; CDR3nt: TGTGCCAGCAGCTCCCTAACTAGCGGCAGCTCCTACGAGCAGTACTTC; d_gene: TRBD2; v_gene: TRBV7-9; j_gene: TRBJ2-7; abundance: -
CDR3aa: CASSIYTYTGELFF; CDR3nt: TGTGCCAGTAGTATATACACGTACACCGGGGAGCTGTTTTTT; d_gene: -; v_gene: TRBV19; j_gene: TRBJ2-2; abundance: -
CDR3aa: CASSIMISWPNNQPQHF; CDR3nt: TGTGCCAGTAGTATCATGATCTCATGGCCGAACAATCAGCCCCAGCATTTT; d_gene: -; v_gene: TRBV19; j_gene: TRBJ1-5; abundance: -
CDR3aa: CASSESGTENHEQFF; CDR3nt: TGTGCCAGCAGCGAATCCGGGACAGAAAATCATGAGCAGTTCTTC; d_gene: TRBD1; v_gene: TRBV9; j_gene: TRBJ2-1; abundance: -
CDR3aa: CASGRGIFTDTQYF; CDR3nt: TGTGCCTCGGGGCGGGGTATTTTCACAGATACGCAGTATTTT; d_gene: -; v_gene: TRBV30; j_gene: TRBJ2-3; abundance: -
CDR3aa: CASSEALLSYEQYF; CDR3nt: TGTGCCAGCAGTGAAGCGCTTCTATCCTACGAGCAGTACTTC; d_gene: -; v_gene: TRBV2; j_gene: TRBJ2-7; abundance: -
CDR3aa: CASSPAEETQYF; CDR3nt: TGTGCCAGCAGCCCAGCGGAAGAGACCCAGTACTTC; d_gene: -; v_gene: TRBV6-2/TRBV6-3; j_gene: TRBJ2-5; abundance: -
CDR3aa: CASSSKTRGTEAFF; CDR3nt: TGTGCCAGTAGTAGCAAAACACGAGGAACTGAAGCTTTCTTT; d_gene: -; v_gene: TRBV19; j_gene: TRBJ1-1; abundance: -
CDR3aa: CASAGGDGANVLTF; CDR3nt: TGTGCCAGTGCAGGGGGCGATGGGGCCAACGTCCTGACTTTC; d_gene: TRBD1; v_gene: TRBV5-4; j_gene: TRBJ2-6; abundance: once
CDR3aa: CASKQTETQYF; CDR3nt: TGTGCCAGCAAACAAACGGAGACCCAGTACTTC; d_gene: -; v_gene: TRBV7-9; j_gene: TRBJ2-5; abundance: -
CDR3aa: CASTQRGGGQETQYF; CDR3nt: TGTGCCAGTACCCAGAGGGGCGGGGGACAAGAGACCCAGTACTTC; d_gene: TRBD2; v_gene: TRBV19; j_gene: TRBJ2-5; abundance: few
CDR3aa: CASSQAPGLAGNTGELFF; CDR3nt: TGCGCCAGCAGCCAAGCTCCCGGACTAGCGGGGAACACCGGGGAGCTGTTTTTT; d_gene: TRBD2; v_gene: TRBV4-1; j_gene: TRBJ2-2; abundance: -
CDR3aa: CASSSLPYSGTEAFF; CDR3nt: TGTGCCAGCAGTTCATTACCTTACAGCGGCACTGAAGCTTTCTTT; d_gene: -; v_gene: TRBV6-5; j_gene: TRBJ1-1; abundance: -
CDR3aa: CASSPGTGDGQPQHF; CDR3nt: TGTGCCAGCAGCCCCGGGACAGGGGATGGGCAGCCCCAGCATTTT; d_gene: TRBD1; v_gene: TRBV5-4; j_gene: TRBJ1-5; abundance: -
CDR3aa: CASSSQGATNEKLFF; CDR3nt: TGCGCCAGCAGCTCTCAGGGTGCAACTAATGAAAAACTGTTTTTT; d_gene: -; v_gene: TRBV5-1; j_gene: TRBJ1-4; abundance: -
CDR3aa: CASSSRPGTSGRRTGELFF; CDR3nt: TGTGCCAGCAGCTCCCGGCCGGGGACTAGCGGGAGGCGGACCGGGGAGCTGTTTTTT; d_gene: TRBD2; v_gene: TRBV3-1/TRBV3-2; j_gene: TRBJ2-2; abundance: -
CDR3aa: CASSPAQRGVGEQFF; CDR3nt: TGTGCCAGCAGCCCGGCGCAGCGGGGGGTCGGTGAGCAGTTCTTC; d_gene: TRBD2; v_gene: TRBV5-4; j_gene: TRBJ2-1; abundance: once
CDR3aa: CASSTSGEGGNQPQHF; CDR3nt: TGTGCCAGCAGCACCTCCGGAGAGGGGGGGAATCAGCCCCAGCATTTT; d_gene: -; v_gene: TRBV11-2; j_gene: TRBJ1-5; abundance: -
CDR3aa: CASGLSTTGQHNSPLHF; CDR3nt: TGTGCTAGTGGTTTGTCGACGACGGGACAACATAATTCACCCCTCCACTTT; d_gene: -; v_gene: TRBV12-5; j_gene: TRBJ1-6; abundance: -
CDR3aa: CASSWEGANYGYTF; CDR3nt: TGCGCCAGCAGCTGGGAGGGAGCTAACTATGGCTACACCTTC; d_gene: -; v_gene: TRBV5-1; j_gene: TRBJ1-2; abundance: -
CDR3aa: CASSRRRGSSYEQYF; CDR3nt: TGTGCCAGCAGCCGACGGCGGGGGAGCTCCTACGAGCAGTACTTC; d_gene: TRBD2; v_gene: TRBV11-3; j_gene: TRBJ2-7; abundance: once
CDR3aa: CASSRDKSSYEQYF; CDR3nt: TGTGCCAGCTCACGGGACAAGAGCTCCTACGAGCAGTACTTC; d_gene: -; v_gene: TRBV18; j_gene: TRBJ2-7; abundance: -
CDR3aa: CASSSIEDGYTF; CDR3nt: TGTGCCAGCAGCAGCATCGAAGATGGCTACACCTTC; d_gene: -; v_gene: TRBV7-2; j_gene: TRBJ1-2; abundance: -
CDR3aa: CATSNAPPYNTGELFF; CDR3nt: TGTGCCACCAGCAACGCGCCCCCATACAACACCGGGGAGCTGTTTTTT; d_gene: -; v_gene: TRBV15; j_gene: TRBJ2-2; abundance: -
CDR3aa: CASSSLASSSYEQYF; CDR3nt: TGTGCCAGCAGTAGTTTGGCCTCAAGCTCCTACGAGCAGTACTTC; d_gene: -; v_gene: TRBV27; j_gene: TRBJ2-7; abundance: -
CDR3aa: CASSFSGTTYNEQFF; CDR3nt: TGTGCCAGCAGTTTTAGCGGGACGACCTACAATGAGCAGTTCTTC; d_gene: TRBD2; v_gene: TRBV27; j_gene: TRBJ2-1; abundance: -
CDR3aa: CASSWRGRNTEAFF; CDR3nt: TGTGCCAGTAGCTGGCGGGGGCGAAACACTGAAGCTTTCTTT; d_gene: -; v_gene: TRBV19; j_gene: TRBJ1-1; abundance: -